The clone carrying this T cell receptor (beta chain) was counted once. What it binds is unknown. The ends were cut back, 2 bases at V and 2 bases at J, with 9 bases in the middle. The CDR3 extends over 14 amino acids. Germline loops: CDR1 SGHAT, CDR2 FQDESV (reference sequence). Healthy HIV-negative adults with no recent acute infections or vaccinations were recruited as donors. Sequencing used immunoSEQ multiplex PCR; TCRdb keeps in-frame clones, though not all of them. This table has 2 million to 2.5 million clones, under 97% appearing once. These data are taken from a study of shared clonotypes between healthy human individuals. Broader study findings: Sorted-subset samples were not fully sequenced, rarefaction indicated. What naive subsets generally showed was a larger estimated richness than memory subsets showed.

The chain recombines TRBV11-1 with TRBJ1-1; D perhaps matches TRBD1 (5 bases). Source material: naive CD4+ T cells sorted from blood. As to subset: CD45RA+ positively selected. The receptor comes from a man between 18 and 35 years old in good health. The CDR3 bases are TGTGCCAGCAGCTTACAGGGAAGCAACACTGAAGCTTTCTTT. Encoded protein: CASSLQGSNTEAFF.